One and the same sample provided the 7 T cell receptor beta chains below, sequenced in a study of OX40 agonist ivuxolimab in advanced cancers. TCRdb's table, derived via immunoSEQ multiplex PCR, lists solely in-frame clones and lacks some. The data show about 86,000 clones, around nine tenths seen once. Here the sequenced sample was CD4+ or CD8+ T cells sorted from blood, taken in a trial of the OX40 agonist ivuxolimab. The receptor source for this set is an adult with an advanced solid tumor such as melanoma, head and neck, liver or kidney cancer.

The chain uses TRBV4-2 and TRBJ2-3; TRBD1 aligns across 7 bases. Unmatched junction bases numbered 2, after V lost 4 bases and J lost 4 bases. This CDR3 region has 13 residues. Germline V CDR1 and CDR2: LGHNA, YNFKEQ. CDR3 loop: CASSRGQADTQYF. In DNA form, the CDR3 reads TGTGCCAGCAGCCGCGGACAGGCAGATACGCAGTATTTT.

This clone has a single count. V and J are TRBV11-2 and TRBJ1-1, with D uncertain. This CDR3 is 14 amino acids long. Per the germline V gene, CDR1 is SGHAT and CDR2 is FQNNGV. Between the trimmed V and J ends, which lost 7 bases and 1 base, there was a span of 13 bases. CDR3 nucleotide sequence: TGTGCCAGCATTCGGGCCGTACAGAACACTGAAGCTTTCTTT. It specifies CASIRAVQNTEAFF.

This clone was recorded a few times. The chain's CDR3 is CASRWERPNQPQHF. CDR3 coding DNA: TGTGCCAGCAGGTGGGAACGGCCGAATCAGCCCCAGCATTTT. The chain couples TRBV2 to TRBJ1-5; no clear D gene. The CDR3 extends over 14 amino acids. Looked up from germline, CDR1 is SNHLY and CDR2 is FYNNEI. V was trimmed by 6 bases and J by 4 bases, leaving 13 bases between them.

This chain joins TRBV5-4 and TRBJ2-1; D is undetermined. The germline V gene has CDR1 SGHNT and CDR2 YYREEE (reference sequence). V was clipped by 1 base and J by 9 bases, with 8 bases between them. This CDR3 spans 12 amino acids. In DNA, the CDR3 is TGTGCCAGCAGCTTGCAAGGTCCTGAGCAGTTCTTC. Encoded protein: CASSLQGPEQFF.

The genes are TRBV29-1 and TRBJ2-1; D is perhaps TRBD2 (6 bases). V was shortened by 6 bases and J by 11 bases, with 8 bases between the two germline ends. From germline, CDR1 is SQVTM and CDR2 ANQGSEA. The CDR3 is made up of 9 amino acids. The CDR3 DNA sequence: TGCAGCGTCAGGACTAAGCAGTTCTTC. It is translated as CSVRTKQFF.

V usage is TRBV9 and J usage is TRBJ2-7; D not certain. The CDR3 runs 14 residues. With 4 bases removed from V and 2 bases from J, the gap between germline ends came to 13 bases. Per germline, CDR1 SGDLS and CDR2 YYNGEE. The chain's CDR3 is CASSPRFETYEQYF. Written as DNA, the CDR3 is TGTGCCAGCAGCCCTAGGTTCGAAACCTACGAGCAGTACTTC.

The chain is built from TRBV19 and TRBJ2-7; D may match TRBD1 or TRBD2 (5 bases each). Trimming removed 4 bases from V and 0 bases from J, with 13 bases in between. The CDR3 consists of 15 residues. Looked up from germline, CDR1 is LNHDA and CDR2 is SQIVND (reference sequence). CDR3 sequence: CASSTRGESSYEQYF. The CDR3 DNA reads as TGTGCCAGTAGTACCCGAGGGGAGAGCTCCTACGAGCAGTACTTC.